The 30 T cell receptor beta chains presented below share a single source sample, sequenced in a study of cytomegalovirus exposure and HLA in healthy donors. Primers included in the PCR were 60 Vbeta and 13 Jbeta primers. Method: immunoSEQ multiplex PCR; TCRdb's copy keeps in-frame clones and lacks some. This sample carries 110,000 to 150,000 clones, about 82% of them seen once, and the ten largest clones take 3.5% to 4.5%. What was sequenced was PBMCs. The origin of the receptors is a woman aged 40 to 50 in good health and CMV-seropositive.

V gene TRBV10-3 combines with J gene TRBJ2-5, with TRBD2 matching 10 bases. Germline V gene lookup returns CDR1 ENHRY and CDR2 SYGVKD. The CDR3 loop spans 14 amino acids. V lost 4 bases to trimming and J lost 1 base; unmatched junction nucleotides: 0. The CDR3 DNA is TGTGCCATCAGTGGGACTAGCGGCCAAGAGACCCAGTACTTC. It is translated as CAISGTSGQETQYF.

With respect to this clone: An end of the junction does not agree with germline; a read error may underlie this. This same CDR3 is encoded by further DNA sequences in the sample. This chain connects TRBV5-6 to TRBJ2-4; maybe TRBD1 (5 bases). The CDR3 has 15 residues. CDR1 is SGHDT, CDR2 YYEEEE, per germline. CDR3 sequence reads: CASSLSGGVGDIQYF. CDR3 DNA sequence: TGCGCCAGCAGCCTCTCCGGTGGGGTAGGGGACATTCAGTACTTC.

The gene calls are TRBV11-3 and TRBJ1-1, with unresolved D. CDR1 and CDR2 (germline): SGHNT, YENEEA. The CDR3 extends over 14 amino acids. With 0 bases removed from V and 2 bases from J, the gap between germline ends came to 7 bases. This chain's CDR3 is CASSLDEGNTEAFF. The CDR3 bases are TGTGCCAGCAGCTTAGATGAGGGTAACACTGAAGCTTTCTTT.

The V and J genes are TRBV27 and TRBJ1-2; TRBD1 matches at 8 bases. After removal of 6 bases from V and 7 bases from J, the junction contained 7 bases not matched to a gene. Germline CDR1 and CDR2: MNHEY and SMNVEV (reference sequence). The CDR3 sequence is 13 residues long. Written as DNA, the CDR3 is TGTGCCAGCAGATCCCCCAGGGGGCGTGGCTACACCTTC. It is translated as CASRSPRGRGYTF.

The chain couples TRBV5-1 to TRBJ2-3; 11 bases are a match to TRBD2. Germline trimming cut 2 bases from V and 2 bases from J; bases unmatched to any gene: 10. Germline CDR1 SGHRS, CDR2 YFSETQ. The CDR3 consists of 18 residues. The CDR3 loop reads CASSFARGLADYTDTQYF. Here the CDR3 DNA reads TGCGCCAGCAGCTTTGCAAGGGGACTAGCGGATTACACAGATACGCAGTATTTT.

The chain links TRBV28 to TRBJ2-5; D not resolved. The J call may be wrong; the DNA end is better matched by TRBJ2-7. The CDR3 covers 12 residues. CDR1 and CDR2 (germline): MDHEN, SYDVKM. CDR3 nucleotides: TGTGCCAGCGAAAACACAGTCTACGAGCAGTACTTC. Its translation is CASENTVYEQYF.

This clone was found once. V usage is TRBV10-2 and J usage is TRBJ2-7; possible D gene TRBD1, 7 bases. The CDR3 is 16 amino acids. Trimming pared 4 bases from V and 2 bases from J, leaving 18 bases between. The germline CDR1 and CDR2 sequences are WSHSY and SAAADI. CDR3 bases: TGCGCCAGCAGTGCCGTCGGAGGGGGCGCGACCTACGAGCAGTACTTC. It specifies CASSAVGGGATYEQYF.

The chain carries TRBV11-2 and TRBJ1-2, with 7 positions matching TRBD1. CDR3 length equals 13 residues. Trimming took 5 bases from V and 5 from J; bases not matched to a gene: 5. Germline loops: CDR1 SGHAT, CDR2 FQNNGV. The CDR3 spells CASSEEGAYGYTF. The DNA for the CDR3 is TGTGCCAGCAGCGAGGAGGGGGCTTATGGCTACACCTTC.

The chain combines TRBV28 with TRBJ1-4; perhaps TRBD1 as D (6 bases). V shed 8 bases and J shed 13 bases, with 32 bases lying between them. This CDR3 spans 17 amino acids. The germline V gene encodes CDR1 MDHEN and CDR2 SYDVKM. The CDR3 DNA reads TGTGCCAGCTTTGCCTCGGACTTATCGAGGGGGGGAGACGGACTGTTTTTT. Its translation is CASFASDLSRGGDGLFF.

CDR3 bases: TGTGCCAGCAGCGAAACAGGGGTATATACGCAGTATTTT. Residues: CASSETGVYTQYF. This chain links TRBV9 with TRBJ2-3; 7 bases align to TRBD1. The CDR3 is made up of 13 amino acids. Germline assignment: CDR1 SGDLS and CDR2 YYNGEE. V shed 3 bases, J shed 7 bases, and the junction held 5 bases outside the gene matches.

This clone was counted once. The chain is built from TRBV6-5 and TRBJ2-7; 10 bases align to TRBD2. J lost 2 bases, V lost 5 bases, and 6 bases had no gene match. CDR1 MNHEY and CDR2 SVGAGI come from the germline V gene. CDR3 length: 15 amino acids. The CDR3 DNA follows: TGTGCCAGCAGTCCGGGACTAGCGTTTACCTACGAGCAGTACTTC. This gives the protein CASSPGLAFTYEQYF.

The gene calls are TRBV4-2 and TRBJ2-3; 10 nucleotides align to TRBD2. The CDR3 totals 16 residues. From germline, CDR1 is LGHNA and CDR2 YNFKEQ. The V segment lost 1 base and the J segment 2 bases; nucleotides outside the gene matches: 3. This chain's CDR3 is CASSQGLAGDTDTQYF. The CDR3, as DNA: TGTGCCAGCAGCCAAGGGCTAGCGGGGGACACAGATACGCAGTATTTT.

This clone turned up a few times. This sequence joins TRBV18 and TRBJ2-1; no definite D call. The CDR3 is 13 amino acids. The germline V gene has CDR1 KGHSH and CDR2 LQKENI. The V gene lost 8 bases and the J gene lost 2 bases, with 10 bases spanning the gap. The CDR3 DNA is TGTGCCAGCCCTTACTCGACCTACAATGAGCAGTTCTTC. Its protein product is CASPYSTYNEQFF. Combining the CDR3 with reference TRBV18 and TRBJ2-1 gives the whole variable domain NAGVMQNPRHLVRRRGQEARLRCSPMKGHSHVYWYRQLPEEGLKFMVYLQKENIIDESGMPKERFSAEFPKEGPSILRIQQVVRGDSAAYFCASPYSTYNEQFFGPGTRLTVL.

This clone has more than one count but fewer than ten. This chain uses TRBV21-1 with TRBJ1-4. TRBV21-1 is tagged as a pseudogene. The length of the CDR3 is 11 residues. CDR3 region: CARYRGEKLFF. The CDR3 bases are TGTGCCAGGTACCGAGGGGAAAAACTGTTTTTT.

V and J are TRBV7-2 and TRBJ1-6, with unresolved D. There are 15 residues in the CDR3. V shed 5 bases and J shed 0 bases, with 8 bases lying between them. Germline CDR1 SGHTA, CDR2 FQGNSA. The CDR3 reads CASSPGSSYNSPLHF. The CDR3 bases are TGTGCCAGCAGCCCCGGGAGCTCCTATAATTCACCCCTCCACTTT. The entire variable domain, with the rest obtained from reference TRBV7-2 and TRBJ1-6, is as follows: GAGVSQSPSNKVTEKGKDVELRCDPISGHTALYWYRQSLGQGLEFLIYFQGNSAPDKSGLPSDRFSAERTGGSVSTLTIQRTQQEDSAVYLCASSPGSSYNSPLHFGNGTRLTVT.

The chain recombines TRBV6-1 with TRBJ1-1; tentative D call: TRBD1 (5 bases). Germline CDR1 is MNHNS and CDR2 is SASEGT. Trimming removed 1 base at V and 10 bases at J, with 13 bases between. This CDR3 comprises 13 residues. CDR3 in DNA: TGTGCCAGCAGTGAAGTAAGTGGCCAGGGAGCTTTCTTT. Protein: CASSEVSGQGAFF.

V gene TRBV7-8 combines with J gene TRBJ2-5; 12 positions agree with TRBD2. With V trimmed by 5 bases and J by 10 bases, 11 bases remained unmatched. This CDR3 has 15 residues. In germline, CDR1 is SGHVS, CDR2 FQNEAQ. Here the CDR3 DNA reads TGTGCCAGCAGCCCGCGACTAGCGGGAGAGAGTGGCCAGTACTTC. The encoded protein is CASSPRLAGESGQYF.

This clone was counted once. V and J are TRBV28 and TRBJ1-1; D gene ambiguous. The germline CDR1 and CDR2 sequences are MDHEN and SYDVKM. V lost 6 bases and J lost 2, with 10 bases in between. The CDR3 extends over 13 amino acids. The CDR3 here is CASRVLINTEAFF. The DNA for the CDR3 is TGTGCCAGCAGAGTACTCATTAACACTGAAGCTTTCTTT.

This sequence joins TRBV18 and TRBJ1-2; 8 nucleotides match TRBD1. CDR1 is KGHSH, CDR2 LQKENI, per germline. CDR3 length: 15 residues. Unmatched junction bases numbered 9, after V lost 1 base and J lost 8 bases. The CDR3 DNA reads TGTGCCAGCTCACCACGGACAGGGCCCACTAGAGGCTACACCTTC. It encodes CASSPRTGPTRGYTF.

This chain uses TRBV6-1 with TRBJ1-1; tentatively, D is TRBD1 (6 bases). Germline V gene sequence: CDR1 MNHNS, CDR2 SASEGT. CDR3 size: 15 residues. V shed 5 bases and J shed 3 bases, with 16 bases lying between them. In DNA, the CDR3 is TGTGCCAGCAGTCCACGGGGGGGCGGTGACACTGAAGCTTTCTTT. Translation: CASSPRGGGDTEAFF.

The chain employs TRBV5-4 and TRBJ2-1; tentatively, D is TRBD2 (6 bases). V was clipped by 1 base and J by 3 bases, with 14 bases between them. Germline values: CDR1 SGHNT, CDR2 YYREEE (reference sequence). CDR3 size: 16 residues. The CDR3 DNA sequence: TGTGCCAGCAGCTTGTTAGGGACTTCCTACTACAATGAGCAGTTCTTC. This translates into CASSLLGTSYYNEQFF.

This clone was found a few times. This chain links TRBV27 with TRBJ2-7; D is uncertain. Germline values: CDR1 MNHEY, CDR2 SMNVEV (reference sequence). The CDR3 runs to 13 residues. V was shortened by 7 bases and J by 4 bases, with 14 bases between the two germline ends. CDR3 DNA: TGTGCCAGCACACCCCTCTATTCATACGAGCAGTACTTC. It specifies CASTPLYSYEQYF.

V usage is TRBV4-2 and J usage is TRBJ1-2; the D gene is possibly TRBD1 (6 bases). The germline V and J ends were trimmed by 1 base and 6 bases, with 12 bases remaining between them. CDR3 length equals 14 residues. Germline V gene sequence: CDR1 LGHNA, CDR2 YNFKEQ. CDR3: CASSQGEGGHGYTF. The CDR3 nucleotides are TGTGCCAGCAGCCAAGGGGAGGGGGGTCATGGCTACACCTTC.

The chain has TRBV29-1 and TRBJ1-4, with 11 bases fitting TRBD1. Looked up from germline, CDR1 is SQVTM and CDR2 is ANQGSEA. The CDR3 runs 15 residues. V dropped 5 bases and J dropped 3; count of bases not matched to a gene: 5. Here the CDR3 DNA reads TGCAGCGTTATCGGACAGGGGGCGGCTAATGAAAAACTGTTTTTT. Protein product: CSVIGQGAANEKLFF.

The rearrangement uses TRBV19 and TRBJ1-2; 9 nucleotides agree with TRBD1. CDR3 length: 13 residues. Germline lookup yields CDR1 LNHDA and CDR2 SQIVND (reference sequence). Germline trimming cut 1 base from V and 8 bases from J; bases unmatched to any gene: 2. CDR3 in amino acids: CASSIGQGVGYTF. Here the CDR3 DNA reads TGTGCCAGTAGTATAGGACAGGGGGTCGGCTACACCTTC.

In its sample, this clone was seen once. The rearrangement joins TRBV14 to TRBJ2-1; D remains ambiguous. The V and J ends lost 5 bases and 8 bases respectively, with 7 bases between them. The CDR3 runs to 11 residues. Germline V gene lookup returns CDR1 SGHDN and CDR2 FVKESK. The CDR3 protein is CASSEVHEQFF. The CDR3 coding sequence is TGTGCCAGCAGCGAGGTCCATGAGCAGTTCTTC. The entire variable domain, with the rest obtained from reference TRBV14 and TRBJ2-1, is as follows: EAGVTQFPSHSVIEKGQTVTLRCDPISGHDNLYWYRRVMGKEIKFLLHFVKESKQDESGMPNNRFLAERTGGTYSTLKVQPAELEDSGVYFCASSEVHEQFFGPGTRLTVL.

The chain recombines TRBV30 with TRBJ1-1; 7 nucleotides agree with TRBD1. After removal of 4 bases from V and 5 bases from J, the junction contained 7 bases not matched to a gene. Germline V lookup: CDR1 GTSNPN, CDR2 SVGIG (reference sequence). The CDR3 runs to 13 residues. CDR3 amino acids: CAWKGRGRTEAFF. For the CDR3, the DNA is TGTGCCTGGAAGGGCAGGGGGAGGACTGAAGCTTTCTTT. The variable domain in full, completed from reference TRBV30 and TRBJ1-1, reads SQTIHQWPATLVQPVGSPLSLECTVEGTSNPNLYWYRQAAGRGLQLLFYSVGIGQISSEVPQNLSASRPQDRQFILSSKKLLLSDSGFYLCAWKGRGRTEAFFGQGTRLTVV.

V gene TRBV28 combines with J gene TRBJ2-2; TRBD2 matches 7 bases. The CDR3 consists of 16 residues. Looked up from germline, CDR1 is MDHEN and CDR2 is SYDVKM. V dropped 1 base and J dropped 5; count of bases not matched to a gene: 7. The CDR3 nucleotides are TGTGCCAGCAGTTTATCGCCGGGAGGAAGAACCGGGGAGCTGTTTTTT. Amino acid sequence: CASSLSPGGRTGELFF.

The chain couples TRBV6-5 to TRBJ1-5; D may be TRBD1 (6 bases). Germline assignment: CDR1 MNHEY and CDR2 SVGAGI. Trimming took off 7 bases at V and 0 bases at J, with 10 bases between the two ends. This CDR3 region has 14 residues. CDR3 nucleotides: TGTGCCAGCAAGGGGACAACTAGCAATCAGCCCCAGCATTTT. Translation: CASKGTTSNQPQHF.

The chain joins TRBV7-2 to TRBJ2-3; a possible D gene is TRBD2 (5 bases). V lost 2 bases and J lost 3, with 9 bases in between. The CDR3 has 14 amino acids. From germline, CDR1 is SGHTA and CDR2 FQGNSA. The CDR3 nucleotides are TGTGCCAGCAGCTTACCGGGGTTTACAGATACGCAGTATTTT. Translation gives CASSLPGFTDTQYF.